What follows are 29 T cell receptor beta chains derived from one specimen sequenced in a study of post-analysis software for immune sequencing data. Antigen specificity for these receptors is unknown. Study outcomes and limitations: Patients had higher frequencies than controls of five or six TRBV segments, including TRBV5-6, TRBV5-1 and TRBV20-1.

The TCR beta cDNA libraries contained unique molecular identifiers. Each CDR3 protein is one row after TCRdb ran MiXCR on the PCR reads. The data hold about 540,000 distinct CDR3 sequences, with less than 40% observed a single time. Sequencing input: blood. The receptors originated from a girl under 18 with multiple sclerosis.

The V gene is TRBV11-2, the J gene TRBJ2-3, with D possibly called TRBD1 or TRBD2 (5 bases each). V was clipped by 4 bases and J by 5 bases, with 13 bases between them. Germline V gene sequence: CDR1 SGHAT, CDR2 FQNNGV. This CDR3 spans 14 amino acids. The CDR3 DNA is TGTGCCAGCAGCTCACAGGAGGCGGGAGATACGCAGTATTTT. It is translated as CASSSQEAGDTQYF.

The J gene is TRBJ1-2, the V gene TRBV2; D unresolved. Germline V gives CDR1 SNHLY, CDR2 FYNNEI. The germline V and J ends were trimmed by 6 bases and 3 bases, with 20 bases remaining between them. The CDR3 contains 16 residues. Written as DNA, the CDR3 is TGTGCCAGCAGACCCCAATCCTCGTTCAGCGACTATGGCTACACCTTC. Amino acid sequence: CASRPQSSFSDYGYTF.

This clonotype has a handful of counts. V gene TRBV11-2 combines with J gene TRBJ2-4; possible D gene TRBD2, 5 bases. With 1 base removed from V and 1 base from J, the gap between germline ends came to 11 bases. The CDR3 sequence is 16 residues long. CDR1 is SGHAT and CDR2 is FQNNGV in the germline V gene. The DNA of the CDR3 is TGTGCCAGCAGCTTAGGGAGGCGGATGGCCAAAAACATTCAGTACTTC. This translates into CASSLGRRMAKNIQYF. Full variable domain (rest looked up from reference TRBV11-2 and TRBJ2-4): EAGVAQSPRYKIIEKRQSVAFWCNPISGHATLYWYQQILGQGPKLLIQFQNNGVVDDSQLPKDRFSAERLKGVDSTLKIQPAKLEDSAVYLCASSLGRRMAKNIQYFGAGTRLSVL.

The gene calls are TRBV29-1 and TRBJ2-2; TRBD2 matches 9 bases. V trimming: 4 bases; J trimming: 6 bases; junction bases outside the gene matches: 9. Germline-derived CDR1 and CDR2 are SQVTM and ANQGSEA. CDR3 length: 15 amino acids. As DNA, the CDR3 is TGCAGCGTTGGACCGCCTAGCGGGGTGTCCGGGGAGCTGTTTTTT. Protein: CSVGPPSGVSGELFF.

The rearrangement joins TRBV7-9 to TRBJ2-5, with 9 positions matching TRBD2. CDR3 length equals 16 residues. The germline V gene encodes CDR1 SEHNR and CDR2 FQNEAQ (reference sequence). V shed 3 bases and J 5 bases; nucleotides not matched to a gene: 10. The CDR3 coding sequence is TGTGCCAGCAGCTTCCAGGTAGCGGGGGACCGGGAGACCCAGTACTTC. This gives the protein CASSFQVAGDRETQYF.

The chain is built from TRBV6-2 or TRBV6-3 and TRBJ2-1; 7 bases align to TRBD2. This CDR3 region has 13 residues. Germline trimming cut 4 bases from V and 10 bases from J; bases unmatched to any gene: 7. Germline loops: CDR1 MNHEY, CDR2 SVGEGT. In DNA, the CDR3 is TGTGCCAGCAGTTTCCAGGGAGGGAGGGAGCAGTTCTTC. Its translation: CASSFQGGREQFF.

The genes are TRBV10-3 and TRBJ1-2; no clear D gene. Germline CDR1 reads ENHRY; CDR2 reads SYGVKD. V was cut by 2 bases and J by 10 bases, with 8 bases left in between. The CDR3 extends over 11 amino acids. DNA for the CDR3: TGTGCCATCAGTGAGAGTTGGGTCTACACCTTC. It encodes CAISESWVYTF.

V and J are TRBV24-1 and TRBJ2-5, with TRBD2 matching over 10 bases. Germline values: CDR1 KGHDR, CDR2 SFDVKD. The CDR3 consists of 16 residues. Trimming took 4 bases from V and 4 from J; bases not matched to a gene: 8. The CDR3 is CATSDPASGGSETQYF. The CDR3 DNA reads TGTGCCACCAGTGACCCCGCTAGCGGGGGATCAGAGACCCAGTACTTC.

This clonotype has more than one count but fewer than ten. The chain is built from TRBV6-1 and TRBJ2-7, with D uncertain. This CDR3 comprises 15 residues. The ends were cut back, 4 bases at V and 3 bases at J, with 16 bases in the middle. The V gene's germline CDR1 is MNHNS and CDR2 SASEGT. The CDR3 nucleotides are TGTGCCAGCAGTGGCCCCTTTAGGATAAACTACGAGCAGTACTTC. Translation gives CASSGPFRINYEQYF.

The chain combines TRBV10-1 with TRBJ2-7; D possibly corresponds to TRBD1 (6 bases). Germline V gene data show CDR1 as WNHNN and CDR2 as SYGVQD (reference sequence). V was clipped by 0 bases and J by 2 bases, with 20 bases between them. The CDR3 spans 18 residues. The CDR3 protein is CASSESVSRRGGTYEQYF. CDR3 DNA sequence: TGCGCCAGCAGTGAGTCTGTTTCCCGACGAGGGGGAACCTACGAGCAGTACTTC.

This clonotype has just a few counts. The chain couples TRBV12-3 or TRBV12-4 to TRBJ1-1; 8 bases fit TRBD1. Trimming cost V 7 bases and J 0 bases; bases outside gene matches: 13. The CDR3 is made up of 17 amino acids. The CDR3 region has the DNA TGTGCCAGCATCGCTAGTCGGCCAGGGGGCTTGAACACTGAAGCTTTCTTT. As protein: CASIASRPGGLNTEAFF.

V and J are TRBV20-1 and TRBJ2-3; D gene unclear. The germline V gene has CDR1 DFQATT and CDR2 SNEGSKA (reference sequence). The ends were cut back, 6 bases at V and 0 bases at J, with 4 bases in the middle. The CDR3 has 11 residues. The DNA of the CDR3 is TGCAGTGCCTATAGCACAGATACGCAGTATTTT. Its protein is CSAYSTDTQYF.

The V and J genes are TRBV12-3 or TRBV12-4 and TRBJ2-5; a weak D match, TRBD2 (5 bases). V shed 4 bases and J shed 0 bases, with 9 bases lying between them. The CDR3 is made up of 14 amino acids. The CDR3, as DNA: TGTGCCAGCAGTTGTTTGCGGGACCAAGAGACCCAGTACTTC. Translation gives CASSCLRDQETQYF.

The chain combines TRBV5-5 with TRBJ1-2; 8 nucleotides align to TRBD1. The CDR3 covers 17 residues. V lost 1 base, J lost 1 base, and 9 bases stayed unmatched. Germline CDR1 SGHKS, CDR2 YYEKEE (reference sequence). The CDR3 is CASSLIGTGHDNYGYTF. CDR3 bases: TGTGCCAGCAGCTTGATCGGGACAGGACACGATAACTATGGCTACACCTTC.

This clonotype appeared a few times. The chain employs TRBV4-1 and TRBJ2-6; no clear D. V was shortened by 0 bases and J by 2 bases, with 8 bases between the two germline ends. The CDR3 is 16 amino acids. Germline V gene sequence: CDR1 MGHRA, CDR2 YSYEKL. As DNA, the CDR3 is TGCGCCAGCAGCCAAGAATCGGTCGCTGGGGCCAACGTCCTGACTTTC. Its translation is CASSQESVAGANVLTF.

The rearrangement links TRBV7-3 to TRBJ2-2, with 8 bases fitting TRBD2. Germline assignment: CDR1 SGHTA and CDR2 FQGTGA. Trimming took 2 bases from V and 3 from J; bases not matched to a gene: 2. The CDR3 totals 15 residues. The CDR3 is CASSLFSGDTGELFF. The DNA of the CDR3 is TGTGCCAGCAGCTTATTTAGCGGGGACACCGGGGAGCTGTTTTTT.

This clonotype was recorded many times. V is TRBV20-1 and J is TRBJ1-1; 7 bases are a match to TRBD1. The J segment lost 4 bases and the V segment lost 6 bases, leaving 8 bases of the junction unmatched. The CDR3 is 13 residues long. CDR1 is DFQATT and CDR2 is SNEGSKA in the germline V gene (reference sequence). The CDR3 spells CSAFKGAGTEAFF. The CDR3 nucleotides read TGCAGTGCCTTTAAGGGGGCCGGCACTGAAGCTTTCTTT.

The rearrangement links TRBV15 to TRBJ2-4; 12 bases align to TRBD1. CDR3 size: 15 residues. Germline V CDR1 and CDR2: LNHNV, YYDKDF (reference sequence). The V segment lost 3 bases and the J segment 10 bases; nucleotides outside the gene matches: 7. Written as DNA, the CDR3 is TGTGCCACCAGCAGGCCGGGACAGGGGGCGCGTATTCAGTACTTC. Protein sequence: CATSRPGQGARIQYF.

This clonotype was counted a few times. V gene TRBV5-1 combines with J gene TRBJ2-4; 10 bases align to TRBD1. CDR1 SGHRS and CDR2 YFSETQ come from the germline V gene. V shed 5 bases and J 5 bases; nucleotides not matched to a gene: 1. The CDR3 is 13 amino acids. The CDR3 nucleotides read TGCGCCAGCAGGACAGGGGGCGAAAACATTCAGTACTTC. It specifies CASRTGGENIQYF.

This clonotype has more than one count but fewer than ten. The chain links TRBV7-2 to TRBJ2-1; the match to TRBD2 covers 8 bases. The length of the CDR3 is 16 residues. The junction had 9 bases not matched to a gene; V was cut back by 4 bases and J by 4 bases. Per germline, CDR1 SGHTA and CDR2 FQGNSA. The CDR3 coding sequence is TGTGCCAGCAGCTCTAGGATAGGCGGGGGGTACAATGAGCAGTTCTTC. This codes for CASSSRIGGGYNEQFF.

This clonotype was counted between two and nine times. V gene TRBV7-9 combines with J gene TRBJ1-2; 8 bases fit TRBD1. The V segment lost 5 bases and the J segment 4 bases; nucleotides outside the gene matches: 6. The CDR3 is 14 residues long. Germline CDR1 SEHNR, CDR2 FQNEAQ (reference sequence). CDR3 coding DNA: TGTGCCAGCAGCCGATCGGACAGGGTCTATGGCTACACCTTC. This encodes CASSRSDRVYGYTF.

The sample holds a few counts of this clonotype. The chain uses TRBV5-6 and TRBJ2-5; TRBD2 aligns across 9 bases. Trimming cost V 2 bases and J 1 base; bases outside gene matches: 6. Germline-derived CDR1 and CDR2 are SGHDT and YYEEEE. CDR3 length equals 16 residues. CDR3 coding DNA: TGTGCCAGCAGCTTCGGTAGCGGGGGTTTCCAAGAGACCCAGTACTTC. This gives the protein CASSFGSGGFQETQYF.

J is TRBJ2-3 and V is TRBV12-3 or TRBV12-4; 8 nucleotides match TRBD1. Unmatched junction bases numbered 12, after V lost 6 bases and J lost 4 bases. The CDR3 totals 16 residues. As DNA, the CDR3 is TGTGCCAGCAGGGAACAGGGGGGCTTGGGTGCAGATACGCAGTATTTT. Residues: CASREQGGLGADTQYF.

The chain uses TRBV6-2 or TRBV6-3 and TRBJ1-2; 10 bases align to TRBD1. Germline V lookup: CDR1 MNHEY, CDR2 SVGEGT. The trim removed 4 bases at V and 4 bases at J, leaving 12 bases unmatched. CDR3 size: 17 residues. The chain's CDR3 is CASSLPGQGVQSYGYTF. CDR3 nucleotide sequence: TGTGCCAGCAGTTTACCTGGACAGGGGGTACAATCCTATGGCTACACCTTC.

The chain couples TRBV7-9 to TRBJ2-4; D gene unclear. Trimming cost V 5 bases and J 9 bases, with 14 bases left between them. The length of the CDR3 is 13 residues. From germline, CDR1 is SEHNR and CDR2 FQNEAQ (reference sequence). The CDR3 spells CASSRSAESIQYF. As DNA, the CDR3 is TGTGCCAGCAGCCGAAGCGCGGAAAGCATTCAGTACTTC.

This clonotype was recorded many times. V is TRBV29-1 and J is TRBJ2-1; D could derive from TRBD1 or TRBD2 (6 bases each). CDR1 and CDR2 (germline): SQVTM, ANQGSEA. CDR3 length: 13 residues. V was cut by 8 bases and J by 0 bases, with 11 bases left in between. The CDR3 protein is CSSRGGSYNEQFF. The CDR3 coding sequence is TGCAGCTCCAGGGGAGGCTCCTACAATGAGCAGTTCTTC.

This clonotype has more than one count but fewer than ten. V gene TRBV10-3 combines with J gene TRBJ2-3, with 8 bases identical to TRBD1. Looked up from germline, CDR1 is ENHRY and CDR2 is SYGVKD. V lost 6 bases to trimming and J lost 1 base; unmatched junction nucleotides: 3. CDR3 length: 14 amino acids. This CDR3 is CAIRETGGTDTQYF. The CDR3 DNA sequence: TGTGCCATCAGGGAGACAGGGGGCACAGATACGCAGTATTTT.

The chain links TRBV14 to TRBJ2-5; tentatively, D is TRBD1 (6 bases). The CDR3 loop spans 14 amino acids. Germline V lookup: CDR1 SGHDN, CDR2 FVKESK. V was clipped by 5 bases and J by 5 bases, with 15 bases between them. This CDR3 is CASSITGRWETQYF. As DNA, the CDR3 is TGTGCCAGCAGCATTACAGGGAGATGGGAGACCCAGTACTTC.

The rearrangement joins TRBV10-3 to TRBJ2-4, with a possible D match to TRBD1 (5 bases). The length of the CDR3 is 12 residues. The V end lost 0 bases, the J end lost 15 bases, and 12 bases lay between the germline ends. CDR1 is ENHRY, CDR2 SYGVKD, per germline. The CDR3 protein is CAISESGQGAYF. The CDR3 DNA sequence: TGTGCCATCAGTGAGTCAGGCCAGGGTGCGTACTTC.